One and the same sample provided the 25 T cell receptor beta chains below, sequenced in a study of breast tumors, draining lymph nodes, adjacent tissues. Breast cancer patients provided tissue from their axillary draining lymph nodes. In TCRdb, the multiplex PCR reads were re-called with MiXCR into one record per CDR3 protein. The profile shows roughly 110,000 distinct CDR3 sequences, around 30% of them singletons. Sample: axillary lymph node tissue. The receptors were sampled from a female donor with breast cancer. Some clones in this sample may be carry-over from other donors' samples.

V gene TRBV6-4 combines with J gene TRBJ2-7; TRBD1 or TRBD2 may be the D gene (5 bases each). This CDR3 comprises 14 residues. Between the trimmed V and J ends, which lost 7 bases and 7 bases, there was a span of 20 bases. The V gene's germline CDR1 is MRHNA and CDR2 SNTAGT. The CDR3 DNA is TGTGCCAGCACTATGGGGGAGAAACTGGGGGAGCAGTACTTC. Protein sequence: CASTMGEKLGEQYF.

This chain connects TRBV2 to TRBJ2-1, with TRBD1 identical over 11 bases. With 3 bases clipped from V and 6 bases from J, the junction kept 4 bases outside the gene matches. The CDR3 has 15 amino acids. Per germline, CDR1 SNHLY and CDR2 FYNNEI. The DNA for the CDR3 is TGTGCCAGCAGTGAGGGGACAGGGGGACGCAATGAGCAGTTCTTC. It is translated as CASSEGTGGRNEQFF.

This clonotype turned up a few times. This may come from a read error, since a much larger clone is one base off. This chain connects TRBV5-6 to TRBJ1-2, with 7 bases that match TRBD1. The germline V gene has CDR1 SGHDT and CDR2 YYEEEE. The junction had 4 bases not matched to a gene; V was cut back by 4 bases and J by 4 bases. The CDR3 length is 13 residues. CDR3 nucleotides: TGTGCCAGCAGCAGTACAGGGGCCTATGGCTACACCTTC. This translates into CASSSTGAYGYTF.

This clonotype came up many times. The chain is built from TRBV27 and TRBJ1-4; D gene ambiguous. The V gene's germline CDR1 is MNHEY and CDR2 SMNVEV (reference sequence). V shed 5 bases and J shed 3 bases, with 22 bases lying between them. CDR3 length equals 18 residues. The CDR3 DNA is TGTGCCAGCAGTCCCCCACGCGGGATACCGATCTCTAATGAAAAACTGTTTTTT. Protein: CASSPPRGIPISNEKLFF. The complete variable domain, with remaining parts taken from reference TRBV27 and TRBJ1-4, reads EAQVTQNPRYLITVTGKKLTVTCSQNMNHEYMSWYRQDPGLGLRQIYYSMNVEVTDKGDVPEGYKVSRKEKRNFPLILESPSPNQTSLYFCASSPPRGIPISNEKLFFGSGTQLSVL.

In its sample, this clonotype was seen many times. This chain joins TRBV6-6 and TRBJ1-2, with 8 bases fitting TRBD1. The CDR3 length is 17 residues. The V gene's germline CDR1 is MNHNY and CDR2 SVGAGI (reference sequence). V dropped 5 bases and J dropped 4; count of bases not matched to a gene: 15. CDR3 loop: CASSTHRDRLLFYGYTF. The CDR3 DNA is TGTGCCAGCAGTACCCACCGGGACAGGCTCCTTTTCTATGGCTACACCTTC.

V is TRBV18 and J is TRBJ1-1, with 7 bases matching TRBD1. V shed 2 bases, J shed 3 bases, and the junction held 0 bases outside the gene matches. The CDR3 loop spans 13 amino acids. CDR1 and CDR2 from the germline V gene are KGHSH and LQKENI. CDR3 bases: TGTGCCAGCTCACCAACAGGGGACACTGAAGCTTTCTTT. It yields the protein CASSPTGDTEAFF.

This clonotype was seen at least ten times. A much larger clone differs by one base, so this may be a read error. The V call is TRBV7-2, the J call TRBJ1-6; unclear D gene. V lost 2 bases and J lost 7, with 6 bases in between. The germline CDR1 and CDR2 sequences are SGHTA and FQGNSA. This CDR3 spans 13 amino acids. The CDR3 DNA sequence: TGTGCCAGCAGCTTACGGGAGAATTCACCCCTCCACTTT. This encodes CASSLRENSPLHF. Variable domain in full (rest from reference TRBV7-2 and TRBJ1-6): GAGVSQSPSNKVTEKGKDVELRCDPISGHTALYWYRQSLGQGLEFLIYFQGNSAPDKSGLPSDRFSAERTGGSVSTLTIQRTQQEDSAVYLCASSLRENSPLHFGNGTRLTVT.

This clonotype was seen repeatedly, ten times or more. The V gene is TRBV19, the J gene TRBJ2-1, with D perhaps TRBD1 (6 bases). V lost 8 bases to trimming and J lost 1 base, with 15 bases between them. Germline CDR1 reads LNHDA; CDR2 reads SQIVND (reference sequence). The CDR3 runs to 15 residues. The CDR3 DNA sequence: TGTGCCAGTCGCCTTCCGGGGACATCCTACAATGAGCAGTTCTTC. Translation: CASRLPGTSYNEQFF.

This clonotype appeared many times. The chain uses TRBV11-2 and TRBJ2-4; D is unresolved. This CDR3 comprises 12 residues. V was cut by 7 bases and J by 9 bases, with 13 bases left in between. Germline loops: CDR1 SGHAT, CDR2 FQNNGV. The DNA of the CDR3 is TGTGCCAGCAACGACCACTCAGTCATTCAGTACTTC. Translation gives CASNDHSVIQYF. The entire variable domain, with the rest obtained from reference TRBV11-2 and TRBJ2-4, is as follows: EAGVAQSPRYKIIEKRQSVAFWCNPISGHATLYWYQQILGQGPKLLIQFQNNGVVDDSQLPKDRFSAERLKGVDSTLKIQPAKLEDSAVYLCASNDHSVIQYFGAGTRLSVL.

This clonotype was seen at least ten times. A read error is possible here, since a much larger clone lies one base away. CDR3 in DNA: TGTGCCAGCAGTGGAATAGCCAACTACAATGAGCAGTTCTTC. This codes for CASSGIANYNEQFF. The chain links TRBV2 to TRBJ2-1; no firm D call. Between the trimmed V and J ends, which lost 4 bases and 3 bases, there was a span of 10 bases. The germline V gene has CDR1 SNHLY and CDR2 FYNNEI. CDR3 length equals 14 residues. The full variable domain, with the rest looked up from reference TRBV2 and TRBJ2-1, is EPEVTQTPSHQVTQMGQEVILRCVPISNHLYFYWYRQILGQKVEFLVSFYNNEISEKSEIFDDQFSVERPDGSNFTLKIRSTKLEDSAMYFCASSGIANYNEQFFGPGTRLTVL.

This clonotype was detected only once. The rearrangement uses TRBV5-4 and TRBJ2-3; D is perhaps TRBD1 (6 bases). Germline assignment: CDR1 SGHNT and CDR2 YYREEE (reference sequence). Trimming shortened V by 4 bases and J by 12 bases, and 21 bases separated the two germline ends. The CDR3 consists of 14 residues. The CDR3 nucleotides are TGTGCCAGCAGCCAGACAGGCGGCACAGGTACACAGTATTTT. Its protein is CASSQTGGTGTQYF.

This clonotype was counted many times. The CDR3 loop is CASSLVISGIGFSYEQYF. DNA for the CDR3: TGTGCCAGCAGCTTAGTAATTAGCGGGATTGGTTTTAGCTACGAGCAGTACTTC. V and J are TRBV7-2 and TRBJ2-7; the match to TRBD2 covers 8 bases. V shed 1 base and J 3 bases; nucleotides not matched to a gene: 14. The germline CDR1 and CDR2 sequences are SGHTA and FQGNSA. The CDR3 spans 18 residues.

This clonotype came up many times. The V call is TRBV20-1, the J call TRBJ2-5; D is possibly TRBD1 (5 bases). The germline gives CDR1 DFQATT, CDR2 SNEGSKA (reference sequence). The CDR3 runs to 16 residues. Trimming stripped 4 bases from V and 7 bases from J, with 25 bases between. The CDR3 nucleotides are TGCAGTGCTAACTCCCACAGGACCGCCATCCCTTCGACCCAGTACTTC. Amino acid sequence: CSANSHRTAIPSTQYF.

In its sample, this clonotype was seen many times. V gene TRBV6-4 combines with J gene TRBJ2-2; tentative D call: TRBD2 (5 bases). V dropped 10 bases and J dropped 2 bases, with 11 bases sitting between them. The CDR3 sequence is 13 residues long. In germline, CDR1 is MRHNA, CDR2 SNTAGT. The CDR3 DNA sequence: TGTGCCACACTAGGCGATAACACCGGGGAGCTGTTTTTT. Translated: CATLGDNTGELFF.

This clonotype was recorded at least ten times. The genes are TRBV3-1 and TRBJ2-7; 9 nucleotides align to TRBD1. V trimming: 4 bases; J trimming: 2 bases; junction bases outside the gene matches: 3. CDR3 length equals 14 residues. The V gene's germline CDR1 is LGHDT and CDR2 YNNKEL (reference sequence). The chain's CDR3 is CASSPRQGAYEQYF. The CDR3 bases are TGTGCCAGCAGCCCCCGACAGGGGGCCTACGAGCAGTACTTC.

This clonotype was detected ten times or more. The V gene is TRBV20-1, the J gene TRBJ1-2; no firm D call. CDR1 is DFQATT, CDR2 SNEGSKA, per germline (reference sequence). Trimming took off 3 bases at V and 4 bases at J, with 9 bases between the two ends. The CDR3 loop spans 12 amino acids. CDR3 loop: CSARTASYGYTF. The CDR3 DNA sequence: TGCAGTGCTAGGACTGCATCCTATGGCTACACCTTC.

This clonotype was counted at least ten times. This sequence joins TRBV6-1 and TRBJ2-3; 8 bases line up with TRBD2. The CDR3 runs 17 residues. Trimming cost V 6 bases and J 2 bases; bases outside gene matches: 13. CDR1 MNHNS and CDR2 SASEGT come from the germline V gene. DNA of the CDR3: TGTGCCAGCAGGGATCGAGCGGGGGCCCTGTCCACAGATACGCAGTATTTT. Its translation is CASRDRAGALSTDTQYF.

This clonotype was detected ten times or more. The rearrangement joins TRBV7-2 to TRBJ1-6, with 8 positions matching TRBD1. The CDR3 totals 14 residues. The ends lost 6 bases at V and 6 bases at J; junction bases unmatched: 4. From germline, CDR1 is SGHTA and CDR2 FQGNSA. Here the CDR3 DNA reads TGTGCCAGCAGTCCGGACAGGGCTAATTCACCCCTCCACTTT. This translates into CASSPDRANSPLHF.

In its sample, this clonotype was seen many times. The V call is TRBV7-9, the J call TRBJ1-1; D unclear. Germline V gene lookup returns CDR1 SEHNR and CDR2 FQNEAQ (reference sequence). There are 15 residues in the CDR3. Trimming removed 2 bases from V and 0 bases from J, with 10 bases in between. CDR3 sequence (DNA): TGTGCCAGCAGCTTACAAGGGAGCCTGAACACTGAAGCTTTCTTT. This gives the protein CASSLQGSLNTEAFF.

In nucleotides, the CDR3 is TGTGCCAGCAGCGTAGAGGGGGGACTCTCTGGGGCCAACGTCCTGACTTTC. Amino acids: CASSVEGGLSGANVLTF. This chain connects TRBV9 to TRBJ2-6; possibly TRBD1 or TRBD2 for D (6 bases each). There are 17 residues in the CDR3. Deletions cut 0 bases from V and 0 bases from J, with 10 bases between. Germline V gene lookup returns CDR1 SGDLS and CDR2 YYNGEE.

This clonotype was observed many times. The CDR3 nucleotides read TGCAGTGCTACCTATCAGCGGGGTGCCTACGAGCAGTACTTC. Residues: CSATYQRGAYEQYF. The V call is TRBV20-1, the J call TRBJ2-7; 7 bases line up with TRBD2. V was pared by 4 bases and J by 2 bases, with 8 bases of the junction left unmatched. Germline V gives CDR1 DFQATT, CDR2 SNEGSKA (reference sequence). The CDR3 spans 14 residues.

The sample holds many counts of this clonotype. The J gene is TRBJ2-7, the V gene TRBV28; 8 bases align to TRBD2. Germline V lookup: CDR1 MDHEN, CDR2 SYDVKM. The CDR3 spans 15 residues. Losses at the gene ends were 2 bases for V and 4 bases for J; bases not matched to a gene: 7. The CDR3 DNA sequence: TGTGCCAGCAGTTTAGGGGTAGCGGGGAGATACGAGCAGTACTTC. This codes for CASSLGVAGRYEQYF.

This clonotype showed up many times. The chain combines TRBV2 with TRBJ1-3; no firm D call. The CDR3 totals 15 residues. V lost 1 base, J lost 0 bases, and 7 bases lay in between. Germline loops: CDR1 SNHLY, CDR2 FYNNEI. The CDR3 here is CASSEGQNSGNTIYF. CDR3 DNA sequence: TGTGCCAGCAGTGAAGGTCAGAACTCTGGAAACACCATATATTTT. Together with reference TRBV2 and TRBJ1-3, the CDR3 gives the full variable domain: EPEVTQTPSHQVTQMGQEVILRCVPISNHLYFYWYRQILGQKVEFLVSFYNNEISEKSEIFDDQFSVERPDGSNFTLKIRSTKLEDSAMYFCASSEGQNSGNTIYFGEGSWLTVV.

The chain employs TRBV6-1 and TRBJ1-5, with D hard to call. There are 12 residues in the CDR3. The germline V and J ends were trimmed by 1 base and 14 bases, with 12 bases remaining between them. Germline V gives CDR1 MNHNS, CDR2 SASEGT. CDR3 coding DNA: TGTGCCAGCAGTGAAGAGGGATATTACGAGCATTTT. Translation gives CASSEEGYYEHF.

This clonotype occurred many times. The chain carries TRBV3-1 and TRBJ2-1; 8 nucleotides align to TRBD1. Per germline, CDR1 LGHDT and CDR2 YNNKEL (reference sequence). The CDR3 is 13 residues long. V shed 5 bases and J 15 bases; nucleotides not matched to a gene: 12. DNA for the CDR3: TGTGCCAGCAGCACGCGGACAGGGAGGAATGGGTTCTTC. Translated, it gives CASSTRTGRNGFF.